The subject of this entry is one T cell receptor beta chain. The antigen it binds to is not known. This is a mouse receptor, so gene names and germline sequences are those of the mouse. The read finishes 4 residues shy of the CDR3 end, and the germline J gene is used to complete it. According to the germline V gene, CDR1 reads NSHNY and CDR2 reads SYGAGN. The CDR3, from cysteine to phenylalanine, totals 14 residues. Part of the CDR3 DNA is given, 30 bases translated from base 1. The data were obtained in a study of CD8+ T cells in alopecia areata (dated by TCRdb to 2016 to 2019). About the full investigation: Skin from C3H/HeJ donors aged about 6-12 months with spontaneous alopecia was grafted onto female C3H/HeJ recipients aged about 7-10 weeks. On the human side, TCRbeta sequencing was run on scalp tissue and on sorted CD4+ and CD8+ peripheral blood T cells from healthy controls and from alopecia areata patients with either patchy or totalis/universalis disease. RNA was extracted with the PAXgene miRNA kit for fixed scalp, the miRNeasy kit for PBMCs, and the RNeasy kit for mouse skin. The study used high-throughput TCRbeta sequencing to examine T cell clonal expansion in alopecia areata, in both the C3H/HeJ mouse model and human patients. Scalp clonality was compared across normal scalp (n=4), patchy alopecia areata scalp (n=8), and alopecia totalis/universalis scalp (n=8). immunoSEQ multiplex PCR using 35 Vbeta forward primers and 13 Jbeta reverse primers was used to amplify TCRbeta CDR3 regions. Broad study findings and their caveats: TCR sequences shared between patients were less clear than in mice, possibly partly because of HLA diversity in the patient population. Unlike mouse skin, where gammadelta T cells dominate, normal human skin contains resident alphabeta T cells that get sequenced too, which complicates analysis of the scalp TCR repertoire. Higher clonality and more expanded CD8+ clones were observed in lesional scalp than in normal scalp, particularly in alopecia totalis/universalis, a finding suggestive of antigenic drive.

The library was made by the immunoSEQ multiplex PCR assay. RNA was extracted from all samples and reverse transcribed into cDNA, which served as template for TCR sequencing. SuperScript III was used to make first-strand cDNA, primed with a 2:1 mix of oligo-dT and random hexamers. Amplification bias was assessed with a synthetic immune receptor repertoire, and residual bias was removed computationally. Libraries were sequenced on Illumina HiSeq with 60 bp reads covering the CDR3, read from J toward V. The paper's processing steps were these. Raw reads were preprocessed to remove errors, and CDR3 was defined by IMGT conventions from the conserved cysteine to phenylalanine. Clonality was computed as 1 minus the Shannon entropy, with the entropy normalized by log2 of the number of productive unique TCRs. CD4 or CD8 identity of scalp clones was inferred by cross-referencing scalp TCRbeta sequences with sorted blood CD4 and CD8 repertoires. What TCRdb holds here is the immuneACCESS table cut down to in-frame rearrangements. Part of the clones is not present; checked against another copy, under half of the missing clones reflect an unresolved V gene, and the others are unexplained. Clonal size and the V and J genes are those of that table, whereas D and trimming came from the DNA. For this sample, some 120,000 clones are listed, none of them singletons. 20% of the sample comes from the top ten.

Rearrangement joined TRBV13-1 to TRBJ2-7; the junction holds 7 bases that match TRBD2. This sequence was found in a C3H/HeJ mouse with alopecia areata. The strain's MHC haplotype is H2-k. Sequenced input: lesional skin. The sequenced part of the CDR3 DNA is TGTGCCAGCAGTGATACGTGGGGGGATTAT. This encodes CASSDTWGDY. The entire CDR3 is CASSDTWGDYEQYF.